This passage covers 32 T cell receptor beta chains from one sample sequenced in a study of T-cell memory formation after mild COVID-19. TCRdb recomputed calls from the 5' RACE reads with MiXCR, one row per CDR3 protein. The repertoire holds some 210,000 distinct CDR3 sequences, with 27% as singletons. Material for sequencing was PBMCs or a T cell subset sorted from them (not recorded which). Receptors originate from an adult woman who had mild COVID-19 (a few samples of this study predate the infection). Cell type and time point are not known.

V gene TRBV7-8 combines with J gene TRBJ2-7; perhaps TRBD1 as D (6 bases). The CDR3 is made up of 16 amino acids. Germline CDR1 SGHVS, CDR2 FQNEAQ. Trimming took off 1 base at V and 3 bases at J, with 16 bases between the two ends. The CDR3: CASSLDLTGSFYEQYF. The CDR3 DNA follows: TGTGCCAGCAGCTTAGATTTGACAGGCAGCTTCTACGAGCAGTACTTC.

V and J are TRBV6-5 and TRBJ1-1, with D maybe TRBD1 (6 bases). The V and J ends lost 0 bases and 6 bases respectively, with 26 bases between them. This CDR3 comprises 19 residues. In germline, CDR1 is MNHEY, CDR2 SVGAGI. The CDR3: CASSYSIYSVKGGRAEAFF. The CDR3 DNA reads TGTGCCAGCAGTTACTCGATTTATTCGGTCAAAGGGGGAAGGGCTGAAGCTTTCTTT.

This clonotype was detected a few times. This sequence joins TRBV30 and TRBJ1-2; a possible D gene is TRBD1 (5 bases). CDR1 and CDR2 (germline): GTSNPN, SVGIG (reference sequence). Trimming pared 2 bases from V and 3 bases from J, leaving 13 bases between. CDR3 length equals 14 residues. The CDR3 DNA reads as TGTGCCTGGAGTTCATCCACAGGTTACTATGGCTACACCTTC. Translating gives CAWSSSTGYYGYTF.

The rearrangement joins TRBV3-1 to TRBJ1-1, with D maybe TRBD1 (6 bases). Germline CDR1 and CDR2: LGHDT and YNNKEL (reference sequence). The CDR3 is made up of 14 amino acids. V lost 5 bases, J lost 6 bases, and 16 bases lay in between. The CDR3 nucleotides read TGTGCCAGCAGCGTACAGGGATGGGAGGCTGAAGCTTTCTTT. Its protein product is CASSVQGWEAEAFF.

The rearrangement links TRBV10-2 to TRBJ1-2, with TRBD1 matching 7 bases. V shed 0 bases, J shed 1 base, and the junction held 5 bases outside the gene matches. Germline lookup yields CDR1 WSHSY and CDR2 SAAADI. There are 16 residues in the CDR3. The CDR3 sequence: CASSESTRDSNYGYTF. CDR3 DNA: TGCGCCAGCAGTGAGTCGACCCGGGACAGTAACTATGGCTACACCTTC.

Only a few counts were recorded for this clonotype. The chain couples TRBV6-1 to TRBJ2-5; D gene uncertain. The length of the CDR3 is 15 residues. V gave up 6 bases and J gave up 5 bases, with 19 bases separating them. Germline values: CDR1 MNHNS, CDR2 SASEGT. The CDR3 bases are TGTGCCAGCAGCCGAGGTGACACACCCGTGGAGACCCAGTACTTC. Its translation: CASSRGDTPVETQYF.

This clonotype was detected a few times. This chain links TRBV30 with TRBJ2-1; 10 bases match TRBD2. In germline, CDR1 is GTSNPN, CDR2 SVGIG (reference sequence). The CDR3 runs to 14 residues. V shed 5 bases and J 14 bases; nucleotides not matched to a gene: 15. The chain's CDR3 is CAWDLGASGSSKFF. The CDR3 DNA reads TGTGCCTGGGATTTAGGGGCTAGCGGGAGTTCGAAGTTCTTC.

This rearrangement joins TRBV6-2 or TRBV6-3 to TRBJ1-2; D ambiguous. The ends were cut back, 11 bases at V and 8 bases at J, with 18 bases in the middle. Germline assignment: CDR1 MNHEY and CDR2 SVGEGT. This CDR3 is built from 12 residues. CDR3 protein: CAAINPLRGYTF. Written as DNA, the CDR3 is TGTGCCGCGATTAACCCGCTGCGGGGCTACACCTTC.

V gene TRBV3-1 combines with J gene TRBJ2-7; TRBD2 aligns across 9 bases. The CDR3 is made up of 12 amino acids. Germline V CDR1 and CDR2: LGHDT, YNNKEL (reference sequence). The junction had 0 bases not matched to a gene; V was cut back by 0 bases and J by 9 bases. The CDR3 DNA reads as TGTGCCAGCAGCCAAGAAGCGGGAGGGCAGTACTTC. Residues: CASSQEAGGQYF.

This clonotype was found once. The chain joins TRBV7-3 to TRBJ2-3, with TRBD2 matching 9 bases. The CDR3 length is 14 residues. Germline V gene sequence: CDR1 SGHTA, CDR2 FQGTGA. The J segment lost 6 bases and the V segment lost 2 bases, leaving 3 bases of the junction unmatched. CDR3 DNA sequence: TGTGCCAGCAGCTTAGGACTAGCGTCGGATACGCAGTATTTT. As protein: CASSLGLASDTQYF.

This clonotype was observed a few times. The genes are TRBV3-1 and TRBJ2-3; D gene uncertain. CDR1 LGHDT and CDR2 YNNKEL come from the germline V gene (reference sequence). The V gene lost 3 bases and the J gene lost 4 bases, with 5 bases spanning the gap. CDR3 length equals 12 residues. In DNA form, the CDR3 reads TGTGCCAGCAGCCAGATATCAGATACGCAGTATTTT. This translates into CASSQISDTQYF.

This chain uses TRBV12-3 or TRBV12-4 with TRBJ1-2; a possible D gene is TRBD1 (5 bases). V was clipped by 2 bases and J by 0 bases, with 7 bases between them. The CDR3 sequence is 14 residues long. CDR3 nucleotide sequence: TGTGCCAGCAGTTTACCAGGGCCTAACTATGGCTACACCTTC. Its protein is CASSLPGPNYGYTF.

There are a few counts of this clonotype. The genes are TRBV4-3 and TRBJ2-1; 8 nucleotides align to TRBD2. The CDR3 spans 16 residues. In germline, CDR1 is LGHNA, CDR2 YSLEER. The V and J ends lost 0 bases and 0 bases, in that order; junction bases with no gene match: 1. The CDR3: CASSQDGTSSYNEQFF. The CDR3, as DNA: TGCGCCAGCAGCCAAGACGGGACTAGCTCCTACAATGAGCAGTTCTTC.

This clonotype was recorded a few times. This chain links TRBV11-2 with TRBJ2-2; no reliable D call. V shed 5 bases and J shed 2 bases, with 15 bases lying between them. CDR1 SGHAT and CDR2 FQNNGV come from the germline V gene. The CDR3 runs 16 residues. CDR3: CASSRLTGKNTGELFF. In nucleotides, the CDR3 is TGTGCCAGCAGCCGCCTGACGGGTAAAAACACCGGGGAGCTGTTTTTT.

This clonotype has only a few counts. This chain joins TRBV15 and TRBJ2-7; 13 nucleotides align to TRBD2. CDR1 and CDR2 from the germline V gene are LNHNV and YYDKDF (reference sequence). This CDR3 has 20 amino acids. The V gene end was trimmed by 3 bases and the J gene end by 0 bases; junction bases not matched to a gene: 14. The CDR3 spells CATSSGPPGLAGTHSYEQYF. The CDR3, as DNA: TGTGCCACCAGCAGTGGACCTCCGGGACTAGCGGGGACGCACTCCTACGAGCAGTACTTC.

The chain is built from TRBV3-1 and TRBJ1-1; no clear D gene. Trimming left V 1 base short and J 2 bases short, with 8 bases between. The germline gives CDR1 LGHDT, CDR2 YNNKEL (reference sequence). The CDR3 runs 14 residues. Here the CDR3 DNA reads TGTGCCAGCAGCCAAGTCGGAGGAAACACTGAAGCTTTCTTT. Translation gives CASSQVGGNTEAFF.

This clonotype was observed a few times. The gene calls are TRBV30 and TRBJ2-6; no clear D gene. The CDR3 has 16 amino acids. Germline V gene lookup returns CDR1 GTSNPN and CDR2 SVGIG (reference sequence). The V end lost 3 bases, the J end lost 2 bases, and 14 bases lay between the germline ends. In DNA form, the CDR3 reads TGTGCCTGGAGCCCGATGAAGTCTACTGGGGCCAACGTCCTGACTTTC. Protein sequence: CAWSPMKSTGANVLTF.

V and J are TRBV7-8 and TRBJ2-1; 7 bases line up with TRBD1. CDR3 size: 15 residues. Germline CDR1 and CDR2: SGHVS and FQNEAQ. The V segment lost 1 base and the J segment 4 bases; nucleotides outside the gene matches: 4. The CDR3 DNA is TGTGCCAGCAGCTTAGAGAGGGGGCTATACAATGAGCAGTTCTTC. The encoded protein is CASSLERGLYNEQFF.

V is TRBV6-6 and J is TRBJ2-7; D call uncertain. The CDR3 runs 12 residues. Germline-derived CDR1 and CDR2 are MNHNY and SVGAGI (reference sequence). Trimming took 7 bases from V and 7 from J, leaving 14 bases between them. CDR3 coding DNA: TGTGCCAGCAAAGCACCCGTAGAGGAGCAGTACTTC. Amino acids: CASKAPVEEQYF.

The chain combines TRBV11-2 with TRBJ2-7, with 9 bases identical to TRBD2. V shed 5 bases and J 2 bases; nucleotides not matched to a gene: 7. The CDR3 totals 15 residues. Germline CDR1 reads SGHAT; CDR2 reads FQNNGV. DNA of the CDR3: TGTGCCAGCAGCGGCAGGACTAGCGCTCCCTACGAGCAGTACTTC. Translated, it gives CASSGRTSAPYEQYF.

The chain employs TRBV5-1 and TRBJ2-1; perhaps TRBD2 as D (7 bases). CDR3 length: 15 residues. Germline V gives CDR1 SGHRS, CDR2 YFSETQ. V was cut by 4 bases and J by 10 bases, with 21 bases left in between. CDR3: CASSDHTARGGEQFF. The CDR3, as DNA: TGCGCCAGCAGCGACCACACCGCGAGGGGGGGCGAGCAGTTCTTC. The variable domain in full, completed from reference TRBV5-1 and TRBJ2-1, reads KAGVTQTPRYLIKTRGQQVTLSCSPISGHRSVSWYQQTPGQGLQFLFEYFSETQRNKGNFPGRFSGRQFSNSRSEMNVSTLELGDSALYLCASSDHTARGGEQFFGPGTRLTVL.

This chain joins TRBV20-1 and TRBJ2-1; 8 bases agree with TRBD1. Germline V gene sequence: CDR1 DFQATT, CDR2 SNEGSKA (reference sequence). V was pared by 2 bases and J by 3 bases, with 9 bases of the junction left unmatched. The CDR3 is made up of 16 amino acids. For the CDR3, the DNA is TGCAGTGCTAGACCTTTCACGGACAGGGTCTACAATGAGCAGTTCTTC. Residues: CSARPFTDRVYNEQFF.

CDR3 in amino acids: CATSVCGRAISGANVLTF. The CDR3 nucleotides are TGTGCCACCAGTGTATGCGGAAGGGCGATCTCTGGGGCCAACGTCCTGACTTTC. This chain joins TRBV24-1 and TRBJ2-6; D is ambiguous. The V gene lost 5 bases and the J gene lost 0 bases, with 16 bases spanning the gap. The germline V gene encodes CDR1 KGHDR and CDR2 SFDVKD. CDR3 length: 18 amino acids.

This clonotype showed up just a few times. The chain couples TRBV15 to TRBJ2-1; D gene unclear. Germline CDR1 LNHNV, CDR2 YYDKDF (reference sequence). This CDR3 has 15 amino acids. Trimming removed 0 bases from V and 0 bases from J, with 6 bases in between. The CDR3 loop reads CATSRESSSYNEQFF. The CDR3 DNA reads TGTGCCACCAGCAGAGAATCGAGCTCCTACAATGAGCAGTTCTTC.

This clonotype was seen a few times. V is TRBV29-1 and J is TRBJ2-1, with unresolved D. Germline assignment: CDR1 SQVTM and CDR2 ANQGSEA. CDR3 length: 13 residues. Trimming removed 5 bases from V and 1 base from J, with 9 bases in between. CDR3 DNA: TGCAGCGTTAGCGTACCTTCCTACAATGAGCAGTTCTTC. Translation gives CSVSVPSYNEQFF.

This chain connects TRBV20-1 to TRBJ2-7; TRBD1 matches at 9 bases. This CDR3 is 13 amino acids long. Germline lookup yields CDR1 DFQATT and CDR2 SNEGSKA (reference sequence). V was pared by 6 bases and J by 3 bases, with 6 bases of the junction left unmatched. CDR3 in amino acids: CSARGQGGYEQYF. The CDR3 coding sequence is TGCAGTGCACGGGGACAGGGAGGCTACGAGCAGTACTTC.

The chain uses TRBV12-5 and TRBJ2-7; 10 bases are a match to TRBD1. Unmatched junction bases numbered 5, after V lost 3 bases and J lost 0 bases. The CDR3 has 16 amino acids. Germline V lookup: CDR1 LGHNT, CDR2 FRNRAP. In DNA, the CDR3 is TGTGCTAGTGGTTTACTCCGGGACAGGGGCTCCTACGAGCAGTACTTC. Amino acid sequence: CASGLLRDRGSYEQYF.

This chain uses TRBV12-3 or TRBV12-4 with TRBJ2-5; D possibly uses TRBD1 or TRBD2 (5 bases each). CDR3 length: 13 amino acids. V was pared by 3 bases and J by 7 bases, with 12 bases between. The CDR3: CASSFGPGATQYF. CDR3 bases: TGTGCCAGCAGTTTCGGACCCGGGGCGACCCAGTACTTC.

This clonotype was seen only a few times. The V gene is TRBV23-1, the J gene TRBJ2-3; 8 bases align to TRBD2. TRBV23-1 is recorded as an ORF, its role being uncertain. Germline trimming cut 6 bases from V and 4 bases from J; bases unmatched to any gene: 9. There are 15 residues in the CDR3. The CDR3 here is CASSPLAGRADTQYF. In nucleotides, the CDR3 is TGCGCCAGCAGCCCATTAGCGGGGAGGGCAGATACGCAGTATTTT.

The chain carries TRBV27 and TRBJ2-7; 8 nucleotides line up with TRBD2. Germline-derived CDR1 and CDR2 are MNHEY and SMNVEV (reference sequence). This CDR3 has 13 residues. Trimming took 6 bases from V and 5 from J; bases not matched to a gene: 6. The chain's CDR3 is CASRSAGEDEQYF. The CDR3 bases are TGTGCCAGCAGATCAGCGGGAGAGGACGAGCAGTACTTC.

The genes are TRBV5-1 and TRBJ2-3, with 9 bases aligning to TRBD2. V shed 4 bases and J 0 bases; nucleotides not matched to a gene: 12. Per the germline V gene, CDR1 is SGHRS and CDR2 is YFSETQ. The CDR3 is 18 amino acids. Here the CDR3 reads CASSIPGGGGASTDTQYF. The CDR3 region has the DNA TGCGCCAGCAGCATCCCCGGGGGCGGGGGGGCCAGCACAGATACGCAGTATTTT.

DNA for the CDR3: TGTGCCAGCAGTTTAGCCAGGGATCAGCCCCAGCATTTT. Its protein is CASSLARDQPQHF. The chain employs TRBV12-3 or TRBV12-4 and TRBJ1-5; D is possibly TRBD1 (5 bases). V gave up 0 bases and J gave up 5 bases, with 5 bases separating them. This CDR3 has 13 amino acids.